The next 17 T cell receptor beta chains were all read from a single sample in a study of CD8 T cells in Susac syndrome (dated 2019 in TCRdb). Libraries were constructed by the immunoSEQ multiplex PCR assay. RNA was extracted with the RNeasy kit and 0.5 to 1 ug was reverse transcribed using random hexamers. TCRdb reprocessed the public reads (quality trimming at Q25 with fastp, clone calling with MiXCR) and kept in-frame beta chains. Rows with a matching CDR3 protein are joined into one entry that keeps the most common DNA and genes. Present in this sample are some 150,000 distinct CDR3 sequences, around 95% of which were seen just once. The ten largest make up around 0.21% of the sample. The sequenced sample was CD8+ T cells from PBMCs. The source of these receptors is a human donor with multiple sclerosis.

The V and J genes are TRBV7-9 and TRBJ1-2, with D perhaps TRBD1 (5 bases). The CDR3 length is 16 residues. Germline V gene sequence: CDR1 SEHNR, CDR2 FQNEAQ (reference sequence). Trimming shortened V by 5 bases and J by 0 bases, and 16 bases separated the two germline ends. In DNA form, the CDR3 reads TGTGCCAGCAGCCACCCCGGGACCGTAGCTAACTATGGCTACACCTTC. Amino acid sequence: CASSHPGTVANYGYTF.

Here the CDR3 reads CATSDRANEQFF. DNA of the CDR3: TGTGCCACCTCCGACAGGGCCAATGAGCAGTTCTTC. The J gene is TRBJ2-1, the V gene TRBV28, with 7 bases identical to TRBD1. The germline CDR1 and CDR2 sequences are MDHEN and SYDVKM. There are 12 residues in the CDR3. V dropped 10 bases and J dropped 6; count of bases not matched to a gene: 6.

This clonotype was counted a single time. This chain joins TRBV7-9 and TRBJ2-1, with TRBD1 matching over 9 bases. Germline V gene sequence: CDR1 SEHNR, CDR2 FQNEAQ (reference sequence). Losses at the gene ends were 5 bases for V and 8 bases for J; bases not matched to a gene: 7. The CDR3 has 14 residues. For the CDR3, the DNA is TGTGCCAGCAGCCCCCGGGACAGGGTATATGAGCAGTTCTTC. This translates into CASSPRDRVYEQFF.

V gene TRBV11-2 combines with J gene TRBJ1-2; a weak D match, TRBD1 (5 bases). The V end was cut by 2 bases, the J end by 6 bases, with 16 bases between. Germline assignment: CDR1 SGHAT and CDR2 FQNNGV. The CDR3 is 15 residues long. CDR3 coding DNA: TGTGCCAGCAGCTTAAAGCTTACAGGTCATGATGGCTACACCTTC. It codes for CASSLKLTGHDGYTF. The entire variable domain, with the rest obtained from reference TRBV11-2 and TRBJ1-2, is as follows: EAGVAQSPRYKIIEKRQSVAFWCNPISGHATLYWYQQILGQGPKLLIQFQNNGVVDDSQLPKDRFSAERLKGVDSTLKIQPAKLEDSAVYLCASSLKLTGHDGYTFGSGTRLTVV.

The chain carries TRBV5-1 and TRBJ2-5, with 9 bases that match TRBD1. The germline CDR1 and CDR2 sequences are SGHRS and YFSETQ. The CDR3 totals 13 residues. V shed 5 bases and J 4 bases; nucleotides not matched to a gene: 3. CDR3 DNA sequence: TGCGCCAGCAGTAAGGGACAGGGAGAGACCCAGTACTTC. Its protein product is CASSKGQGETQYF. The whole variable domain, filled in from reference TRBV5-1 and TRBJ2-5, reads KAGVTQTPRYLIKTRGQQVTLSCSPISGHRSVSWYQQTPGQGLQFLFEYFSETQRNKGNFPGRFSGRQFSNSRSEMNVSTLELGDSALYLCASSKGQGETQYFGPGTRLLVL.

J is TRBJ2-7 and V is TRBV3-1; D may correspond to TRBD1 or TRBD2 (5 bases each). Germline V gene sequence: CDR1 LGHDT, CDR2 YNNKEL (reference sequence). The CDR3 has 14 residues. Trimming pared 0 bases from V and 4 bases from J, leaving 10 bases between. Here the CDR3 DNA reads TGTGCCAGCAGCCAAGAAGGGACCACGTACGAGCAGTACTTC. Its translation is CASSQEGTTYEQYF.

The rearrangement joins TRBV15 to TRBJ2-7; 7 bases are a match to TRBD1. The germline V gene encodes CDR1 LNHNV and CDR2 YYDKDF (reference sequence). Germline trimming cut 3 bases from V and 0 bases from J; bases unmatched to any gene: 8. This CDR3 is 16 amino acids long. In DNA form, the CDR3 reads TGTGCCACCAGCAGTAACGACAGGGCGACCTCCTACGAGCAGTACTTC. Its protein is CATSSNDRATSYEQYF.

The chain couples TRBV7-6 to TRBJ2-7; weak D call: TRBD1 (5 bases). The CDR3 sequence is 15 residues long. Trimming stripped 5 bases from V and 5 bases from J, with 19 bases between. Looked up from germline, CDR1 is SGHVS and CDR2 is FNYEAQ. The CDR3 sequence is CASSLRTPPLDEQYF. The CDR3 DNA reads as TGTGCCAGCAGCCTCCGGACACCTCCTCTAGACGAGCAGTACTTC.

This chain's CDR3 is CASSERSEAFF. DNA of the CDR3: TGTGCCAGCAGTGAACGGTCTGAAGCTTTCTTT. The chain links TRBV25-1 to TRBJ1-1; D unclear. Germline loops: CDR1 MGHDK, CDR2 SYGVNS. Trimming took off 2 bases at V and 6 bases at J, with 4 bases between the two ends. The length of the CDR3 is 11 residues.

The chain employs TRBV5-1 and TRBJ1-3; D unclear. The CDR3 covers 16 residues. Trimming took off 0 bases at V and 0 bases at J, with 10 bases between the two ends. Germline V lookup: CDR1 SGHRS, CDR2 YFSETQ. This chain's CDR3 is CASSLVEAHSGNTIYF. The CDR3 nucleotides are TGCGCCAGCAGCTTGGTGGAGGCTCACTCTGGAAACACCATATATTTT.

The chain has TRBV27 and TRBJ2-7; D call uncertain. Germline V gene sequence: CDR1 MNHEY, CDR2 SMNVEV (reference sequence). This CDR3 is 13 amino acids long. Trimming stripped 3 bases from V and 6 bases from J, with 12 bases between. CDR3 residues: CASSFAPWGEQYF. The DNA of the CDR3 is TGTGCCAGCAGTTTCGCCCCCTGGGGCGAGCAGTACTTC.

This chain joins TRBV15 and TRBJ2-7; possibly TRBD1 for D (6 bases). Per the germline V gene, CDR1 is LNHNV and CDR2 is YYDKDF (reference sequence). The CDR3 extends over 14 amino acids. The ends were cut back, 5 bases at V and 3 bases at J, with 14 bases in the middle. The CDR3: CATSPTDRSYEQYF. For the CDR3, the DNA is TGTGCCACCAGCCCGACAGACAGGAGCTACGAGCAGTACTTC.

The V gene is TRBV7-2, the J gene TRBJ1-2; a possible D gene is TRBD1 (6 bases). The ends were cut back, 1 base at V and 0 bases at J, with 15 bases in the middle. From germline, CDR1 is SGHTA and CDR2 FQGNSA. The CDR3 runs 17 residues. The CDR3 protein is CASSLVGGGPANYGYTF. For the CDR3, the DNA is TGTGCCAGCAGCTTAGTAGGGGGAGGACCAGCTAACTATGGCTACACCTTC. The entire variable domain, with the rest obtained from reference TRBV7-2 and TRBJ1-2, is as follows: GAGVSQSPSNKVTEKGKDVELRCDPISGHTALYWYRQSLGQGLEFLIYFQGNSAPDKSGLPSDRFSAERTGGSVSTLTIQRTQQEDSAVYLCASSLVGGGPANYGYTFGSGTRLTVV.

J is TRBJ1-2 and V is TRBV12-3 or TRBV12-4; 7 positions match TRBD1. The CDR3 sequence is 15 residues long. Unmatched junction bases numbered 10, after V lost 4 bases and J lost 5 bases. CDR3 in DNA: TGTGCCAGCAGTTCCGGGACAGCCTCTCCGTATGGCTACACCTTC. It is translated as CASSSGTASPYGYTF.

Written as DNA, the CDR3 is TGCAGTGCTAATGAGGGGACGGCTGAAAAACTGTTTTTT. Translation: CSANEGTAEKLFF. V and J are TRBV20-1 and TRBJ1-4, with D perhaps matching TRBD1 (5 bases). Germline V gives CDR1 DFQATT, CDR2 SNEGSKA (reference sequence). This CDR3 is 13 amino acids long. V lost 4 bases to trimming and J lost 7 bases, with 13 bases between them.

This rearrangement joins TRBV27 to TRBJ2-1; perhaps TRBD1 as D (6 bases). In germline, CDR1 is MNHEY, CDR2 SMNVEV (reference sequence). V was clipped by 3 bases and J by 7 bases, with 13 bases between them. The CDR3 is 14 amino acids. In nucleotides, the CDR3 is TGTGCCAGCAGTTTGAGCAGGGGTGGGAATGAGCAGTTCTTC. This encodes CASSLSRGGNEQFF.

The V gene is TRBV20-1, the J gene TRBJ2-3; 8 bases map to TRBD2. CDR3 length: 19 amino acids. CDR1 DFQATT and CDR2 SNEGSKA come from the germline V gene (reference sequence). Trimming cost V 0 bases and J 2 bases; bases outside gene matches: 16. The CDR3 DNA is TGCAGTGCTAGAGATCCCTCCCGGACTAGCCCCGACTACACAGATACGCAGTATTTT. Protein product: CSARDPSRTSPDYTDTQYF.